The 27 T cell receptor beta chains listed next were all sequenced from one sample in a study of response to subunit inactivated influenza vaccine. A single record per CDR3 protein comes from TCRdb applying MiXCR to the RT-PCR reads. Of about 520,000 distinct CDR3 sequences listed, roughly 23% are singletons. The source material was CD4+ T cells sorted from PBMCs, sampled less than 6 days after vaccination. Source of these receptors: a man aged 50 or older who received an inactivated influenza vaccine.

This chain connects TRBV7-9 to TRBJ2-7; D remains unclear. The CDR3 runs to 15 residues. Germline CDR1 is SEHNR and CDR2 is FQNEAQ (reference sequence). Trimming shortened V by 1 base and J by 1 base, and 11 bases separated the two germline ends. The CDR3 loop reads CASSLVRHRSYEQYF. The CDR3 bases are TGTGCCAGCAGCTTAGTGAGGCACCGTTCCTACGAGCAGTACTTC.

This clonotype was detected many times. The V and J genes are TRBV12-3 or TRBV12-4 and TRBJ2-1, with D uncertain. Trimming left V 6 bases short and J 8 bases short, with 23 bases between. The CDR3 contains 16 residues. The CDR3 sequence: CASSLGRWAGDDEQFF. For the CDR3, the DNA is TGTGCCAGCAGCCTCGGTCGGTGGGCCGGCGACGATGAGCAGTTCTTC.

The rearrangement links TRBV20-1 to TRBJ1-4, with unresolved D. V lost 3 bases and J lost 3, with 8 bases in between. CDR1 and CDR2 (germline): DFQATT, SNEGSKA (reference sequence). The CDR3 has 13 residues. CDR3 DNA: TGCAGTGCTAGTCCAGAGCCTAATGAAAAACTGTTTTTT. This translates into CSASPEPNEKLFF.

This clonotype was seen only a few times. V and J are TRBV12-3 or TRBV12-4 and TRBJ2-3; tentatively, D is TRBD2 (5 bases). The CDR3 spans 16 residues. With 0 bases removed from V and 7 bases from J, the gap between germline ends came to 17 bases. This chain's CDR3 is CASSLANPGAGNTQYF. The CDR3, as DNA: TGTGCCAGCAGTTTAGCGAATCCCGGTGCCGGGAATACGCAGTATTTT.

This clonotype has ten or more counts. The chain employs TRBV5-1 and TRBJ2-7; D is unresolved. The CDR3 has 15 amino acids. Looked up from germline, CDR1 is SGHRS and CDR2 is YFSETQ. The germline V and J ends were trimmed by 6 bases and 7 bases, with 23 bases remaining between them. The CDR3 reads CASKNSESSLGEQYF. CDR3 coding DNA: TGCGCCAGCAAGAACAGCGAAAGTTCCTTGGGGGAGCAGTACTTC.

There are a few counts of this clonotype. The V and J genes are TRBV10-3 and TRBJ2-1; 12 positions agree with TRBD2. After removal of 6 bases from V and 10 bases from J, the junction contained 4 bases not matched to a gene. Per germline, CDR1 ENHRY and CDR2 SYGVKD. The CDR3 is 13 residues long. This CDR3 is CAIRLAGGKEQFF. DNA for the CDR3: TGTGCCATCAGGCTAGCGGGGGGGAAAGAGCAGTTCTTC.

This clonotype was observed a few times. This chain joins TRBV7-2 and TRBJ1-4; D is ambiguous. The ends were cut back, 5 bases at V and 5 bases at J, with 12 bases in the middle. CDR1 and CDR2 from the germline V gene are SGHTA and FQGNSA. The CDR3 length is 14 residues. The CDR3 nucleotides read TGTGCCAGCAGCCCTTGGAATGAGAATGAAAAACTGTTTTTT. Translated: CASSPWNENEKLFF.

This clonotype was seen a few times. The rearrangement uses TRBV12-3 or TRBV12-4 and TRBJ2-3; 10 bases are shared with TRBD1. Unmatched junction bases numbered 8, after V lost 4 bases and J lost 1 base. The CDR3 loop spans 17 amino acids. CDR3 residues: CASSSRLGTGGTDTQYF. In DNA form, the CDR3 reads TGTGCCAGCAGTTCCCGCCTAGGGACAGGGGGCACAGATACGCAGTATTTT.

With regard to this clonotype: At one boundary the junction diverges from the germline segment, which might be a read error. The chain uses TRBV10-3 and TRBJ2-5; TRBD2 matches 9 bases. The CDR3 runs to 15 residues. CDR1 ENHRY and CDR2 SYGVKD come from the germline V gene. The CDR3 loop is CAISQSLAGQETQYF. As DNA, the CDR3 is TGTGCCATCAGTCAGTCTCTAGCGGGGCAAGAGACCCAGTACTTC.

This clonotype was seen a few times. V usage is TRBV29-1 and J usage is TRBJ2-5; 7 bases map to TRBD2. V shed 4 bases, J shed 5 bases, and the junction held 4 bases outside the gene matches. This CDR3 region has 12 residues. CDR1 is SQVTM and CDR2 is ANQGSEA in the germline V gene. The CDR3 DNA reads as TGCAGCGTTGGGCCAGCGGGGGAGACCCAGTACTTC. Translating it yields CSVGPAGETQYF.

This sequence joins TRBV28 and TRBJ2-1; TRBD2 is a possible D gene (5 bases). In germline, CDR1 is MDHEN, CDR2 SYDVKM. The CDR3 is 14 residues long. V was trimmed by 7 bases and J by 6 bases, leaving 16 bases between them. The CDR3 region is CASTMRALVNEQFF. CDR3 bases: TGTGCCAGCACCATGAGGGCGTTGGTCAATGAGCAGTTCTTC.

This clonotype was counted a single time. The CDR3 loop is CASRQPSGQEQFF. CDR3 in DNA: TGTGCCAGCAGGCAACCGTCGGGACAGGAGCAGTTCTTC. The J gene is TRBJ2-1, the V gene TRBV12-3 or TRBV12-4; 7 bases match TRBD1. After removal of 6 bases from V and 10 bases from J, the junction contained 9 bases not matched to a gene. This CDR3 is built from 13 residues.

The CDR3 protein is CASSPRDRVYEQYF. CDR3 bases: TGTGCCAGCAGTCCACGGGACAGGGTCTACGAGCAGTACTTC. The gene calls are TRBV12-3 or TRBV12-4 and TRBJ2-7, with 9 bases lining up with TRBD1. This CDR3 is 14 amino acids long. V was clipped by 5 bases and J by 3 bases; unmatched bases: 5.

This clonotype was seen more than once but under ten times. The J gene is TRBJ1-5, the V gene TRBV5-5, with D perhaps TRBD1 (5 bases). From germline, CDR1 is SGHKS and CDR2 YYEKEE (reference sequence). Trimming shortened V by 4 bases and J by 4 bases, and 9 bases separated the two germline ends. The CDR3 totals 13 residues. CDR3 in amino acids: CASSPTANQPQHF. CDR3 DNA: TGTGCCAGCAGCCCGACAGCAAATCAGCCCCAGCATTTT.

The chain recombines TRBV24-1 with TRBJ2-1; 8 bases agree with TRBD1. Germline V gives CDR1 KGHDR, CDR2 SFDVKD. V shed 3 bases, J shed 6 bases, and the junction held 9 bases outside the gene matches. This CDR3 has 16 residues. CDR3: CATSDKTGDASNEQFF. The CDR3 DNA is TGTGCCACCAGTGATAAGACAGGGGACGCTTCCAATGAGCAGTTCTTC.

The V gene is TRBV28, the J gene TRBJ2-3; the match to TRBD1 covers 9 bases. The germline CDR1 and CDR2 sequences are MDHEN and SYDVKM. With 7 bases clipped from V and 5 bases from J, the junction kept 7 bases outside the gene matches. The CDR3 consists of 14 residues. The CDR3 loop is CASIGGTGIDTQYF. Here the CDR3 DNA reads TGTGCCAGCATAGGAGGGACAGGGATAGATACGCAGTATTTT.

In this sample, this clonotype turned up many times. This chain connects TRBV7-9 to TRBJ2-5; 9 nucleotides align to TRBD2. Germline V gives CDR1 SEHNR, CDR2 FQNEAQ (reference sequence). Trimming took 0 bases from V and 2 from J; bases not matched to a gene: 1. This CDR3 spans 15 amino acids. CDR3 in DNA: TGTGCCAGCAGCTTAGCTAGCGGGGGACAAGAGACCCAGTACTTC. This sequence encodes CASSLASGGQETQYF.

The chain joins TRBV14 to TRBJ2-2, with 8 nucleotides matching TRBD2. Germline CDR1 SGHDN, CDR2 FVKESK. V was clipped by 5 bases and J by 2 bases; unmatched bases: 7. This CDR3 region has 16 residues. The CDR3 DNA reads TGTGCCAGCAGCTTCCGCGGGGGGCTTAACACCGGGGAGCTGTTTTTT. This codes for CASSFRGGLNTGELFF. The full variable domain, with the rest looked up from reference TRBV14 and TRBJ2-2, is EAGVTQFPSHSVIEKGQTVTLRCDPISGHDNLYWYRRVMGKEIKFLLHFVKESKQDESGMPNNRFLAERTGGTYSTLKVQPAELEDSGVYFCASSFRGGLNTGELFFGEGSRLTVL.

This clonotype has only a few counts. The chain recombines TRBV20-1 with TRBJ2-1, with TRBD1 matching over 8 bases. The junction had 8 bases not matched to a gene; V was cut back by 3 bases and J by 7 bases. The CDR3 length is 14 residues. Germline lookup yields CDR1 DFQATT and CDR2 SNEGSKA (reference sequence). CDR3 loop: CSASYRGARNEQFF. In DNA, the CDR3 is TGCAGTGCTAGTTACAGGGGGGCGCGGAATGAGCAGTTCTTC.

This clonotype appeared a few times. The rearrangement uses TRBV7-2 and TRBJ2-3; the match to TRBD1 covers 10 bases. V shed 5 bases and J 4 bases; nucleotides not matched to a gene: 6. Germline CDR1 and CDR2: SGHTA and FQGNSA. The CDR3 is 15 residues long. In DNA form, the CDR3 reads TGTGCCAGCAGCCGACAGGGGGCGACCCCAGATACGCAGTATTTT. Amino acids: CASSRQGATPDTQYF.

This clonotype was picked up one time. The rearrangement joins TRBV5-1 to TRBJ2-7; D possibly corresponds to TRBD1 (6 bases). Germline CDR1 SGHRS, CDR2 YFSETQ. The V gene lost 2 bases and the J gene lost 0 bases, with 9 bases spanning the gap. The CDR3 is 14 amino acids. Here the CDR3 reads CASSFGQFSYEQYF. For the CDR3, the DNA is TGCGCCAGCAGCTTTGGACAGTTCTCCTACGAGCAGTACTTC. The variable domain in full, completed from reference TRBV5-1 and TRBJ2-7, reads KAGVTQTPRYLIKTRGQQVTLSCSPISGHRSVSWYQQTPGQGLQFLFEYFSETQRNKGNFPGRFSGRQFSNSRSEMNVSTLELGDSALYLCASSFGQFSYEQYFGPGTRLTVT.

This clonotype was found a few times. The CDR3 DNA sequence: TGCGCCAGCAGCTTGGTTGCGGATTTAGAGCAGTTCTTC. Amino acids: CASSLVADLEQFF. V is TRBV5-1 and J is TRBJ2-1, with unresolved D. V was trimmed by 0 bases and J by 10 bases, leaving 11 bases between them. Germline-derived CDR1 and CDR2 are SGHRS and YFSETQ. This CDR3 is 13 amino acids long.

The CDR3 reads CASSLSRTSVTSTDTQYF. As DNA, the CDR3 is TGCGCCAGCAGCTTGTCTAGGACTAGCGTCACGAGCACAGATACGCAGTATTTT. The chain employs TRBV5-1 and TRBJ2-3, with 9 bases lining up with TRBD2. The germline V gene encodes CDR1 SGHRS and CDR2 YFSETQ. This CDR3 contains 18 residues. J gave up 0 bases and V 1 base, and 9 bases lay outside the gene matches.

There are many counts of this clonotype. V is TRBV5-5 and J is TRBJ2-1, with TRBD1 identical over 9 bases. With 4 bases clipped from V and 3 bases from J, the junction kept 5 bases outside the gene matches. The germline V gene has CDR1 SGHKS and CDR2 YYEKEE (reference sequence). The CDR3 loop spans 15 amino acids. The CDR3 nucleotides are TGTGCCAGCAGCCCGGGGACAGGGTACTACAATGAGCAGTTCTTC. It yields the protein CASSPGTGYYNEQFF. Supplemented by reference TRBV5-5 and TRBJ2-1, the full variable domain reads DAGVTQSPTHLIKTRGQQVTLRCSPISGHKSVSWYQQVLGQGPQFIFQYYEKEERGRGNFPDRFSARQFPNYSSELNVNALLLGDSALYLCASSPGTGYYNEQFFGPGTRLTVL.

The chain carries TRBV5-4 and TRBJ2-7; 11 positions agree with TRBD1. The CDR3 runs 16 residues. Germline trimming cut 5 bases from V and 3 bases from J; bases unmatched to any gene: 10. From germline, CDR1 is SGHNT and CDR2 YYREEE (reference sequence). The CDR3 sequence is CASRLGQGAINYEQYF. The DNA of the CDR3 is TGTGCCAGCAGGCTTGGACAGGGGGCGATAAACTACGAGCAGTACTTC.

The V gene is TRBV5-6, the J gene TRBJ1-4; a possible D gene is TRBD1 (6 bases). Trimming took 6 bases from V and 6 from J, leaving 12 bases between them. CDR3 length equals 13 residues. Germline assignment: CDR1 SGHDT and CDR2 YYEEEE. CDR3 in amino acids: CASNMQGHEKLFF. CDR3 sequence (DNA): TGTGCCAGCAACATGCAGGGGCATGAAAAACTGTTTTTT.

This clonotype was observed a few times. In DNA, the CDR3 is TGTGCCAGCAGCTTAGCGCGGACAACCTACGAGCAGTACTTC. It specifies CASSLARTTYEQYF. This chain links TRBV7-2 with TRBJ2-7; perhaps TRBD1 as D (5 bases). The CDR3 is 14 amino acids. CDR1 and CDR2 from the germline V gene are SGHTA and FQGNSA. Trimming removed 0 bases from V and 2 bases from J, with 8 bases in between.